The clone carrying this T cell receptor beta chain was recorded a few times. The V gene's germline CDR1 is LNHDA and CDR2 SQIVND (reference sequence). Trimming shortened V by 7 bases and J by 6 bases, and 13 bases separated the two germline ends. The CDR3 runs to 13 residues. The entry originates in a study of T cells in Graves' hyperthyroidism and ophthalmopathy. Amplification yielded TCR beta CDR3 regions, with RNA transcripts as the source. First-round RT-PCR targeting the TCR CDR3 was performed with the HTBI primer set. Each CDR3 protein is one row after TCRdb ran MiXCR on the multiplex PCR reads. The table shows about 480,000 distinct CDR3 sequences, with roughly 14% occurring only once.

Sequencing input: blood. The rearrangement joins TRBV19 to TRBJ1-5; tentative D call: TRBD1 (5 bases). The sequence came from a young woman with Graves' hyperthyroidism. CDR3 bases: TGTGCCAGTAAAACAGCGACAGCTCAGCCCCAGCATTTT. Residues: CASKTATAQPQHF.